This is a list of T cell receptor beta chains from one sample in a study of T cell repertoires in cytomegalovirus infection. TCRdb recomputed calls from the reads with MiXCR, one row per CDR3 protein. The sample gives about 150,000 distinct CDR3 sequences, 20% to 25% of which show up once; roughly 11% is in the top ten. The sample taken for sequencing was PBMCs. Source of these receptors: a human donor in good health (CMV status not recorded). Some clones in this sample may be carry-over from other donors' samples. Both conserved end residues are part of each CDR3. Clone size is stated in some rows and not others, as once, few, many or a class when expanded.

>TRBV24-1|.
CATSVRRLGEKLFF
>TRBV9|.
CASSAPLYNEQFF
>TRBV7-9|many
CASRGKGGTGRNYGYTF
>TRBV7-6|.
CASSLSRALGTINYGYTF
>TRBV15|few
CATSRELSWPRRNTIYF
>TRBV24-1|once
CATSEGGTAHGYTF
>TRBV29-1|.
CSVVGLAYYNEQFF
>TRBV29-1|.
CSVLQTSGVSYEQYF
>TRBV14|.
CASSQGEAFF
>TRBV9|once
CASSVGDMYGYTF
>TRBV28|.
CASGIPGQGSFWEKLFF
>TRBV11-2|.
CASSRGLAGGYEAHTQYF
>TRBV6-1|few
CASRRDRGNTGELFF
>TRBV10-3|.
CAISDPDTDTQYF
>TRBV4-2|few
CASSQESTKETQYF
>TRBV4-1|.
CASSQGAGSQETQYF
>TRBV20-1|.
CSARDRGLGEQYF
>TRBV28|few
CASSAPGGNTEAFF
>TRBV7-2|many
CASSARAYEKLFF
>TRBV28|few
CASSLSGLLNEQFF
>TRBV29-1|many
CSVERDSRQYF
>TRBV6-5|many
CASSPGGSSYNEQFF
>TRBV20-1|.
CSARSSGVGYTF
>TRBV4-3|.
CASSQEAGPGDGYTF
>TRBV6-2/TRBV6-3|few
CASSPDSILREQYF
>TRBV7-8|many
CASSLTAGGPRTGELFF
>TRBV11-2|few
CASSGLQARNSPLHF
>TRBV6-6|.
CASRLVAGREGDF
>TRBV27|few
CASSYYTGPYNEQFF
>TRBV29-1|.
CSVGQYEQYF
>TRBV12-3/TRBV12-4|many
CASSRTGANQPQHF
>TRBV12-3/TRBV12-4|few
CASRTTDMNTEAFF
>TRBV4-1|few
CASSHPRTRGNEQFF
>TRBV4-2|few
CASSQEGLAGGPSYEQYF
>TRBV25-1|.
CVSSDLKNTEAFF
>TRBV7-2|.
CASSLYGKLFF
>TRBV2|.
CASTEGQLGTEAFF
>TRBV13|few
CASSFGQSGNTIYF
>TRBV27|.
CASSLGAVYNEQFF
>TRBV7-3|many
CASSLTGGGVSTDTQYF
>TRBV6-5|.
CASRSEVNTIYF
>TRBV14|.
CASSQVADTQYF
>TRBV4-1|few
CASSQDGGGSYNEQFF
>TRBV11-2|.
CASSSGRGSYNSPLHF
>TRBV27|.
CASSPSSTSYEQYF
>TRBV7-9|few
CASSLAISLYGYTF
>TRBV7-8|many
CASSLRQTNQPQHF
>TRBV27|.
CASGRLRNEQFF
>TRBV28|.
CATSLPGSGNTIYF
>TRBV19|few
CASSTPGTSGDEQFF
>TRBV4-3|.
CASSRGRGAWAYEQYF
>TRBV5-1|few
CASSLTRELNTEAFF
>TRBV3-1|few
CASSPSGATYEQYF
>TRBV5-4|few
CASSPARSGGNEQFF